This T cell receptor beta chain was identified during a study of T-cell reconstitution after alpha-beta-depleted transplantation in children. Study-level findings and limits: T-cell counts and diversity at one year following transplant were attributed mainly to newly produced T cells.

In the case of this clonotype: Its specificity is not known.

Unique molecular identifiers tagged the TCRbeta library. TCRdb ran MiXCR on the PCR reads and lists one entry per CDR3 protein. The sample gives 600,000 or so distinct CDR3 sequences, roughly 23% of which show up once; roughly an eighth is in the top ten. This clonotype was obtained from a boy younger than two who had a stem cell transplant for acute myeloid leukemia, so the T cells may come from the graft donor. The sequencing used PBMCs, mostly from graft donor cells, collected 360 days after TCRalphabeta/CD19-depleted stem cell transplant.

In DNA, the CDR3 is TGTGCCAGCAGTCCTCCGGGCACCCCGGCCGGCTATGGCTACACCTTC. It yields the protein CASSPPGTPAGYGYTF. The chain recombines TRBV12-3 or TRBV12-4 with TRBJ1-2; unclear D gene. This CDR3 region has 16 residues. The V and J ends lost 5 bases and 4 bases respectively, with 20 bases between them.